This TCR beta chain emerged from a study of blood T cell repertoires in COVID-19. Study-level information: Sites across the United States, Italy and Spain contributed samples from acute and convalescent COVID-19. Nucleic acid was either cDNA or gDNA, and it came from T cells, B-cell-depleted T cells, or PBMCs.

The CDR3 contains 15 residues. V lost 0 bases and J lost 8; bases outside the gene matches: 5. Looked up from germline, CDR1 is MNHEY and CDR2 is SVGAGI. The authors' processing: For nucleated cells, counts were estimated from reference gene primer amplification. Data came from immunoSEQ multiplex PCR; TCRdb stores just in-frame clones and leaves some out. V, J and clone size are taken as reported in that table, and D and trimming were inferred from the DNA itself. This table holds tens of thousands of clones, 84% found once. Specimen: peripheral blood. The sequence came from a woman in her sixties or seventies with acute or convalescent COVID-19. This rearrangement joins TRBV6-5 to TRBJ1-2; 11 nucleotides align to TRBD1. CDR3 DNA: TGTGCCAGCAGTTACTCGCCGGACAGGGGGCAAGGCTACACCTTC. Its translation is CASSYSPDRGQGYTF.